This T cell receptor beta chain was sequenced for a study of blood T cell repertoires in COVID-19. Study at large: The analysed material was cDNA or gDNA that came from T cells, B-cell-depleted T cells, or PBMCs.

Methods used by the authors: Estimated nucleated cell counts came from reference gene primer amplification. Some clones are missing from TCRdb's copy, which holds only in-frame ones; the method was immunoSEQ multiplex PCR. The V and J calls and clone size were taken over from that table, and D and trimming were inferred from the DNA. The repertoire includes roughly 250,000 clones, 81% of them detected once, and about 2.9% sits in the top ten. Only a few counts were recorded for this clone. In germline, CDR1 is MGHRA, CDR2 YSYEKL. The CDR3 has 17 residues. Deletions cut 2 bases from V and 4 bases from J, with 18 bases between.

The sample was peripheral blood. This TCR was recovered from a woman aged 55 to 70 with active or convalescent COVID-19. The chain links TRBV4-1 to TRBJ1-5, with D possibly TRBD1 on 6 matching bases. This CDR3 reads CASSQRPTEGGNQPQHF. For the CDR3, the DNA is TGCGCCAGCAGCCAACGGCCCACTGAGGGGGGGAATCAGCCCCAGCATTTT.